This TCR beta chain appears in the sequencing data of a study of cytomegalovirus exposure and HLA in healthy donors. Germline CDR1 reads SGHNT; CDR2 reads YENEEA. The CDR3 runs 13 residues. Trimming stripped 0 bases from V and 4 bases from J, with 7 bases between. This clone is a singleton in its sample. Its specificity is unknown. Distinct nucleotide sequences in the sample also encode this CDR3. The table came from immunoSEQ multiplex PCR; TCRdb's copy has only in-frame clones and leaves some out. The sample includes about 240,000 clones, around 88% of them seen just once. Overall study results and limits: Rare TCR sequences dominated, though some public TCRs recurred in many donors. Overall, approximately 150 TCR beta chains were annotated as cytomegalovirus-associated.

J is TRBJ2-7 and V is TRBV11-3, with unresolved D. This TCR derives from a woman aged 30 to 39 in good health and CMV-seropositive. The sample comprised PBMCs. The CDR3 here is CASSLEASYEQYF. The CDR3 DNA reads TGTGCCAGCAGCTTAGAGGCCTCATACGAGCAGTACTTC.